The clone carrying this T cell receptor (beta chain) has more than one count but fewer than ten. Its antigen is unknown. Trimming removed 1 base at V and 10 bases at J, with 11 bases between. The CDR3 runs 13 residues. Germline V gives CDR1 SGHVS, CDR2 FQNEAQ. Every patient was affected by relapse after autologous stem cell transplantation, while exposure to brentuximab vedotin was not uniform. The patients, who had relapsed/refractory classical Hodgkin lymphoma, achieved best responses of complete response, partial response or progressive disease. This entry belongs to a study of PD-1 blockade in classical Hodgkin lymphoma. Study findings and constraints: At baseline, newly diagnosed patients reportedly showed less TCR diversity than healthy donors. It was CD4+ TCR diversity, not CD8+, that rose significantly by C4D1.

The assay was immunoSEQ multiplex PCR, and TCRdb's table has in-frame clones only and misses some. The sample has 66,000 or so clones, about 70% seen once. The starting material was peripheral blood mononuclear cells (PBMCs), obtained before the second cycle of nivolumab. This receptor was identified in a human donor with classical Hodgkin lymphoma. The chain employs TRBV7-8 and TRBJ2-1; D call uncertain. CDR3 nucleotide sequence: TGTGCCAGCAGCTTAGAAGTAAGTCCCGAGCAGTTCTTC. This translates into CASSLEVSPEQFF.